The entry below gives a single T cell receptor (beta chain) sequence along with its context. This specimen comes from a study of blood T cells in healthy people across ages. The sample, about 9.2 milliliters of peripheral blood, was drawn from each donor. No fewer than 6 million PBMCs went into each sample. This CDR3 has 15 residues. V was pared by 6 bases and J by 4 bases, with 9 bases of the junction left unmatched. A sample-barcoded 5' primer and a J-beta primer mix were used in a second PCR of roughly 7 to 11 cycles. Using its own MiXCR run on the 5' RACE reads, TCRdb lists one record per CDR3 protein. The table has 2 million or so distinct CDR3 sequences, 49% seen once; the top ten hold 2.1%.

The sample comprised blood. This clonotype was obtained from a woman between 40 and 50 years old in good health. This sequence joins TRBV12-3 or TRBV12-4 and TRBJ2-3; the match to TRBD2 covers 8 bases. The CDR3 nucleotides are TGTGCCAGCAGAGTAGCGGGACCTTTGGCAGATACGCAGTATTTT. It is translated as CASRVAGPLADTQYF.